The 31 T cell receptor beta chains below all came from one sample that was sequenced in a study of blood T cell repertoires in COVID-19. The assay was immunoSEQ multiplex PCR, and TCRdb's table has in-frame clones only and misses some. The sample lists 300,000 to 500,000 clones, approximately 88% occurring once. The sequenced sample consisted of PBMCs or T cells enriched from blood (not recorded which). These receptors were obtained from a woman aged 30 to 39 with acute COVID-19.

This chain links TRBV2 with TRBJ1-2; 8 bases align to TRBD1. Unmatched junction bases numbered 8, after V lost 8 bases and J lost 6 bases. Per the germline V gene, CDR1 is SNHLY and CDR2 is FYNNEI. This CDR3 has 13 amino acids. The CDR3 reads CASARQGRDGYTF. The CDR3 DNA is TGTGCCAGCGCCCGACAGGGGAGAGATGGCTACACCTTC.

The J gene is TRBJ2-5, the V gene TRBV6-2 or TRBV6-3; 10 bases agree with TRBD2. V was clipped by 6 bases and J by 4 bases; unmatched bases: 14. Germline V lookup: CDR1 MNHEY, CDR2 SVGEGT. CDR3 length equals 17 residues. The CDR3 sequence: CASSPTVAGGTSETQYF. CDR3 in DNA: TGTGCCAGCAGCCCCACGGTAGCGGGGGGAACATCAGAGACCCAGTACTTC.

The V and J genes are TRBV6-1 and TRBJ2-6; D not certain. Germline V CDR1 and CDR2: MNHNS, SASEGT. This CDR3 is built from 15 residues. The V gene lost 1 base and the J gene lost 2 bases, with 6 bases spanning the gap. In nucleotides, the CDR3 is TGTGCCAGCAGTGAAGGCACAGCTGGGGCCAACGTCCTGACTTTC. The encoded protein is CASSEGTAGANVLTF.

V is TRBV27 and J is TRBJ1-4; 8 bases are shared with TRBD1. The V gene's germline CDR1 is MNHEY and CDR2 SMNVEV (reference sequence). J lost 0 bases, V lost 7 bases, and 10 bases had no gene match. The CDR3 consists of 17 residues. For the CDR3, the DNA is TGTGCCAGCACCTCGTCGAGGACAGGGACAACTAATGAAAAACTGTTTTTT. Translating it yields CASTSSRTGTTNEKLFF.

J is TRBJ1-1 and V is TRBV25-1; D is ambiguous. This CDR3 region has 14 residues. With 5 bases removed from V and 5 bases from J, the gap between germline ends came to 15 bases. The germline V gene encodes CDR1 MGHDK and CDR2 SYGVNS. The DNA of the CDR3 is TGTGCCAGCAGTAGAGACCCGGGAGGTACTGAAGCTTTCTTT. Translating gives CASSRDPGGTEAFF.

This chain uses TRBV15 with TRBJ2-7, with 7 bases fitting TRBD1. With 5 bases clipped from V and 2 bases from J, the junction kept 6 bases outside the gene matches. The CDR3 is 14 residues long. Looked up from germline, CDR1 is LNHNV and CDR2 is YYDKDF (reference sequence). Here the CDR3 DNA reads TGTGCCACCAGCGGAACAGGGGCAACCTACGAGCAGTACTTC. This codes for CATSGTGATYEQYF. The full variable domain, completed using reference TRBV15 and TRBJ2-7, is DAMVIQNPRYQVTQFGKPVTLSCSQTLNHNVMYWYQQKSSQAPKLLFHYYDKDFNNEADTPDNFQSRRPNTSFCFLDIRSPGLGDTAMYLCATSGTGATYEQYFGPGTRLTVT.

The chain has TRBV3-1 (or the pseudogene TRBV3-2) and TRBJ2-7, with D possibly TRBD2 on 5 matching bases. The germline CDR1 and CDR2 sequences are LGHDT and YNNKEL (reference sequence). The ends were cut back, 6 bases at V and 6 bases at J, with 24 bases in the middle. The CDR3 is 16 residues long. The CDR3 coding sequence is TGTGCCAGCAGTCGTGCTACTAGTGACATTGGCTCCGAGCAGTACTTC. Translating it yields CASSRATSDIGSEQYF.

The chain links TRBV30 to TRBJ1-5, with TRBD1 matching 10 bases. V trimming: 7 bases; J trimming: 5 bases; junction bases outside the gene matches: 8. CDR1 GTSNPN and CDR2 SVGIG come from the germline V gene (reference sequence). The CDR3 has 14 amino acids. CDR3 amino acids: CALKGTGAHQPQHF. In DNA, the CDR3 is TGTGCCTTGAAGGGGACAGGGGCACATCAGCCCCAGCATTTT.

Here the CDR3 reads CASSVGRGASGNTIYF. CDR3 coding DNA: TGTGCCAGCAGCGTAGGGCGCGGGGCTAGTGGAAACACCATATATTTT. This rearrangement joins TRBV9 to TRBJ1-3, with a tentative D call TRBD1 (5 bases). Germline V lookup: CDR1 SGDLS, CDR2 YYNGEE. The CDR3 is 16 amino acids. V shed 0 bases and J shed 3 bases, with 13 bases lying between them.

V usage is TRBV5-1 and J usage is TRBJ2-6; the match to TRBD1 covers 7 bases. The CDR3 is made up of 17 amino acids. V shed 0 bases and J 4 bases; nucleotides not matched to a gene: 7. CDR1 and CDR2 from the germline V gene are SGHRS and YFSETQ. The CDR3, as DNA: TGCGCCAGCAGCTTGGGTGACAGGGAAACCGGGGCCAACGTCCTGACTTTC. This translates into CASSLGDRETGANVLTF. Full variable domain (rest looked up from reference TRBV5-1 and TRBJ2-6): KAGVTQTPRYLIKTRGQQVTLSCSPISGHRSVSWYQQTPGQGLQFLFEYFSETQRNKGNFPGRFSGRQFSNSRSEMNVSTLELGDSALYLCASSLGDRETGANVLTFGAGSRLTVL.

This rearrangement joins TRBV5-5 to TRBJ1-5; 7 nucleotides agree with TRBD1. CDR3 length: 16 amino acids. The V gene's germline CDR1 is SGHKS and CDR2 YYEKEE (reference sequence). Trimming removed 4 bases from V and 1 base from J; junction bases left unmatched: 8. The CDR3 DNA follows: TGTGCCAGCAGCCCGGAACAGGGGATGAGCAATCAGCCCCAGCATTTT. Translating gives CASSPEQGMSNQPQHF. Looking up the rest from reference TRBV5-5 and TRBJ1-5 gives the full variable domain: DAGVTQSPTHLIKTRGQQVTLRCSPISGHKSVSWYQQVLGQGPQFIFQYYEKEERGRGNFPDRFSARQFPNYSSELNVNALLLGDSALYLCASSPEQGMSNQPQHFGDGTRLSIL.

This chain uses TRBV6-2 or TRBV6-3 with TRBJ2-1; TRBD2 might be the D (5 bases). This CDR3 has 17 residues. The V gene's germline CDR1 is MNHEY and CDR2 SVGEGT. V lost 2 bases, J lost 5 bases, and 19 bases lay in between. CDR3 amino acids: CASSYGTGVGGNNEQFF. Here the CDR3 DNA reads TGTGCCAGCAGTTACGGCACCGGGGTAGGAGGTAACAATGAGCAGTTCTTC.

The chain carries TRBV5-1 and TRBJ1-2, with D unclear. Germline CDR1 SGHRS, CDR2 YFSETQ. The CDR3 totals 13 residues. V dropped 2 bases and J dropped 5 bases, with 10 bases sitting between them. The CDR3 nucleotides are TGCGCCAGCAGCTTCGACACGGGGTATGGCTACACCTTC. Translating it yields CASSFDTGYGYTF.

For the CDR3, the DNA is TGTGCCAGTAGTATAGATGGGGGGGAAGGCAATCAGCCCCAGCATTTT. Protein: CASSIDGGEGNQPQHF. The chain has TRBV19 and TRBJ1-5; maybe TRBD1 (5 bases). Germline V gene sequence: CDR1 LNHDA, CDR2 SQIVND (reference sequence). The V gene lost 0 bases and the J gene lost 2 bases, with 11 bases spanning the gap. The CDR3 spans 16 residues.

The rearrangement uses TRBV7-2 and TRBJ2-1, with a possible D match to TRBD1 (6 bases). This CDR3 is 13 amino acids long. Trimming shortened V by 0 bases and J by 13 bases, and 13 bases separated the two germline ends. Germline V lookup: CDR1 SGHTA, CDR2 FQGNSA. The DNA for the CDR3 is TGTGCCAGCAGCTTAGCGATTTCAGGGGCCCAGTTCTTC. Translation gives CASSLAISGAQFF.

V is TRBV5-4 and J is TRBJ2-7, with 7 bases matching TRBD1. Per germline, CDR1 SGHNT and CDR2 YYREEE (reference sequence). V shed 6 bases, J shed 6 bases, and the junction held 12 bases outside the gene matches. The CDR3 runs 14 residues. CDR3 sequence reads: CASKIDRDGREQYF. The CDR3 nucleotides read TGTGCCAGCAAAATCGACAGGGACGGGCGCGAGCAGTACTTC.

The chain has TRBV24-1 and TRBJ2-2; perhaps TRBD2 as D (5 bases). CDR1 and CDR2 (germline): KGHDR, SFDVKD. V lost 3 bases and J 2 bases, leaving 21 bases between the germline ends. This CDR3 spans 19 amino acids. Here the CDR3 DNA reads TGTGCCACCAGTGATAGTACACCGGGATTTACAGTTAACACCGGGGAGCTGTTTTTT. Translation gives CATSDSTPGFTVNTGELFF.

The chain is built from TRBV5-1 and TRBJ1-4, with D tentatively TRBD1 (5 bases). CDR3 length equals 13 residues. V shed 0 bases and J shed 5 bases, with 5 bases lying between them. The germline CDR1 and CDR2 sequences are SGHRS and YFSETQ. In nucleotides, the CDR3 is TGCGCCAGCAGCTTGGCAGGGAATGAAAAACTGTTTTTT. It encodes CASSLAGNEKLFF.

This chain connects TRBV19 to TRBJ2-7; 11 bases fit TRBD1. The V and J ends lost 2 bases and 7 bases, in that order; junction bases with no gene match: 7. In germline, CDR1 is LNHDA, CDR2 SQIVND (reference sequence). The CDR3 consists of 15 residues. CDR3 sequence: CASSITGQGAGEQYF. The CDR3 bases are TGTGCCAGTAGTATAACCGGACAGGGGGCTGGGGAGCAGTACTTC.

This clone was picked up a small number of times. This rearrangement joins TRBV19 to TRBJ1-1; 9 bases are shared with TRBD1. The CDR3 sequence is 16 residues long. Trimming cost V 4 bases and J 5 bases; bases outside gene matches: 11. The germline gives CDR1 LNHDA, CDR2 SQIVND (reference sequence). CDR3 amino acids: CASSTPSGTGRTEAFF. The CDR3 DNA reads as TGTGCCAGTAGTACCCCGTCCGGGACAGGGAGGACTGAAGCTTTCTTT.

As DNA, the CDR3 is TGTGCCAGCTCAGCAGGTTTTAATTCACCCCTCCACTTT. Protein: CASSAGFNSPLHF. The rearrangement uses TRBV18 and TRBJ1-6; no firm D call. Per the germline V gene, CDR1 is KGHSH and CDR2 is LQKENI. The CDR3 runs to 13 residues. V gave up 5 bases and J gave up 6 bases, with 8 bases separating them.

The chain couples TRBV25-1 to TRBJ2-7; 7 bases are shared with TRBD1. There are 13 residues in the CDR3. Germline assignment: CDR1 MGHDK and CDR2 SYGVNS. Unmatched junction bases numbered 5, after V lost 4 bases and J lost 5 bases. CDR3 coding DNA: TGTGCCAGCAGTGTATCAGGGGGACACGAGCAGTACTTC. Translating gives CASSVSGGHEQYF.

The V gene is TRBV12-3 or TRBV12-4, the J gene TRBJ2-7, with D possibly TRBD1 on 5 matching bases. With 8 bases removed from V and 3 bases from J, the gap between germline ends came to 8 bases. This CDR3 contains 11 residues. This CDR3 is CASGAHYEQYF. The DNA of the CDR3 is TGTGCCAGCGGGGCTCACTACGAGCAGTACTTC.

This sequence joins TRBV5-1 and TRBJ2-7; 7 nucleotides match TRBD1. The CDR3 spans 14 residues. With V trimmed by 2 bases and J by 7 bases, 9 bases remained unmatched. Germline V lookup: CDR1 SGHRS, CDR2 YFSETQ. The CDR3 region is CASSFGTDSREQYF. The CDR3 bases are TGCGCCAGCAGCTTCGGGACAGACTCGCGAGAGCAGTACTTC.

The chain employs TRBV4-3 and TRBJ1-5; tentative D call: TRBD1 (6 bases). This CDR3 spans 15 amino acids. From germline, CDR1 is LGHNA and CDR2 YSLEER. V lost 3 bases, J lost 6 bases, and 15 bases lay in between. CDR3 DNA sequence: TGCGCCAGCAGCCAGGGGGGGGCGGGTGGTCAGCCCCAGCATTTT. Translated: CASSQGGAGGQPQHF.

Written as DNA, the CDR3 is TGTGCCAGCAACCTGGGACAGACCTACGAGCAGTACTTC. It specifies CASNLGQTYEQYF. The rearrangement joins TRBV21-1 to TRBJ2-7; the tabulated D call, TRBD1, remains unverified against the DNA. TRBV21-1 is designated a pseudogene. This CDR3 has 13 amino acids.

The rearrangement joins TRBV7-8 to TRBJ2-1; TRBD1 matches at 9 bases. The CDR3 has 15 amino acids. Per the germline V gene, CDR1 is SGHVS and CDR2 is FQNEAQ. V dropped 5 bases and J dropped 11; count of bases not matched to a gene: 13. The CDR3 sequence: CASSAPGQGGRKQFF. Written as DNA, the CDR3 is TGTGCCAGCAGCGCACCGGGACAGGGTGGGAGAAAGCAGTTCTTC.

J is TRBJ2-7 and V is TRBV3-1 (or the pseudogene TRBV3-2); 10 bases line up with TRBD1. V shed 4 bases, J shed 7 bases, and the junction held 13 bases outside the gene matches. Germline-derived CDR1 and CDR2 are LGHDT and YNNKEL (reference sequence). The CDR3 is 16 residues long. The CDR3 DNA reads TGTGCCAGCAGCCCCGTCAGGAGGGACAGGGGTGGGGAGCAGTACTTC. This encodes CASSPVRRDRGGEQYF.

This chain links TRBV3-1 (or the pseudogene TRBV3-2) with TRBJ1-2, with unresolved D. The CDR3 length is 13 residues. Germline lookup yields CDR1 LGHDT and CDR2 YNNKEL (reference sequence). Trimming removed 2 bases at V and 5 bases at J, with 9 bases between. This CDR3 reads CASSQRTDYGYTF. DNA of the CDR3: TGTGCCAGCAGCCAACGGACTGATTATGGCTACACCTTC.

The chain joins TRBV21-1 to TRBJ1-5; no DNA check was done on the table's D call, TRBD1. TRBV21-1 is a listed pseudogene. There are 15 residues in the CDR3. Here the CDR3 DNA reads TGTGCCAGCAGCAGGAAACAGGGGGCAAAGCAGCCCCAGCATTTT. Residues: CASSRKQGAKQPQHF.

The V call is TRBV2, the J call TRBJ1-5, with D tentatively TRBD1 (5 bases). Germline V gene sequence: CDR1 SNHLY, CDR2 FYNNEI. Trimming removed 4 bases from V and 6 bases from J, with 16 bases in between. There are 15 residues in the CDR3. In DNA form, the CDR3 reads TGTGCCAGCAGTGTGGAGGGAGGGCAGGGTCAGCCCCAGCATTTT. Protein sequence: CASSVEGGQGQPQHF. The full variable domain, its missing parts supplied by reference TRBV2 and TRBJ1-5, is EPEVTQTPSHQVTQMGQEVILRCVPISNHLYFYWYRQILGQKVEFLVSFYNNEISEKSEIFDDQFSVERPDGSNFTLKIRSTKLEDSAMYFCASSVEGGQGQPQHFGDGTRLSIL.